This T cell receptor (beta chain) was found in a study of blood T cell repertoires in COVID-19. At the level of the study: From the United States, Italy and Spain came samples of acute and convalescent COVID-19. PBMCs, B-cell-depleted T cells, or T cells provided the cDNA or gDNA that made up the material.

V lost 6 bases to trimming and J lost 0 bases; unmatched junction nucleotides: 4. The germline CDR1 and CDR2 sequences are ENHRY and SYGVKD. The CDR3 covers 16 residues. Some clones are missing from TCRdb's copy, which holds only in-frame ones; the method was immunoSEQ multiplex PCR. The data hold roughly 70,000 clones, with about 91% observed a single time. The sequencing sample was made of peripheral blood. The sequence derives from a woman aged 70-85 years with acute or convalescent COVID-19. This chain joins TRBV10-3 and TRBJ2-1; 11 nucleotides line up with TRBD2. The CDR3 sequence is CAIRATSGNSYNEQFF. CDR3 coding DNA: TGTGCCATCAGGGCGACTAGCGGGAACTCCTACAATGAGCAGTTCTTC.